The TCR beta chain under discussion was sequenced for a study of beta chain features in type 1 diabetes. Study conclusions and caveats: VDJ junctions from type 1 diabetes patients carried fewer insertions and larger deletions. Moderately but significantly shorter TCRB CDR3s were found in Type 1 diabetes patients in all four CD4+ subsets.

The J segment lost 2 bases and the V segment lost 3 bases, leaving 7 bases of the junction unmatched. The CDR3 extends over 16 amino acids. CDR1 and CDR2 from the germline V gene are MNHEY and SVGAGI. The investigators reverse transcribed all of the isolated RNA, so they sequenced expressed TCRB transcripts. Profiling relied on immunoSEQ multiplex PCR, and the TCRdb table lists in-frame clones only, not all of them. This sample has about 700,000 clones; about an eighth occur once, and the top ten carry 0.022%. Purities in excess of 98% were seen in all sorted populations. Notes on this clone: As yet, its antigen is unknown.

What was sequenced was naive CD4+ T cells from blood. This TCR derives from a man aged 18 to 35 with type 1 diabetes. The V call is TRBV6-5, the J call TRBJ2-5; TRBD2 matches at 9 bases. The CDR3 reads CASSYVAGGYQETQYF. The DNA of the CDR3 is TGTGCCAGCAGTTATGTGGCGGGGGGGTATCAAGAGACCCAGTACTTC.